This T cell receptor (beta chain) was sequenced for a study of blood T cell repertoires in COVID-19. Clones were read by immunoSEQ multiplex PCR, and TCRdb kept only the in-frame ones, dropping some. The table has a few hundred thousand clones, about 88% seen once. Participants classified as exposed had met a COVID-19 case within 2 weeks before study entry. Material: PBMCs or T cells enriched from blood (not recorded which). The TCR comes from a woman between 18 and 29 years old who had been exposed to COVID-19.

The CDR3 loop is CASSPRLENYGYTF. The CDR3 region has the DNA TGTGCCAGCTCACCACGGTTAGAGAACTATGGCTACACCTTC. The chain links TRBV18 to TRBJ1-2; D gene ambiguous. The length of the CDR3 is 14 residues. V lost 1 base and J 2 bases, leaving 8 bases between the germline ends. Germline lookup yields CDR1 KGHSH and CDR2 LQKENI.